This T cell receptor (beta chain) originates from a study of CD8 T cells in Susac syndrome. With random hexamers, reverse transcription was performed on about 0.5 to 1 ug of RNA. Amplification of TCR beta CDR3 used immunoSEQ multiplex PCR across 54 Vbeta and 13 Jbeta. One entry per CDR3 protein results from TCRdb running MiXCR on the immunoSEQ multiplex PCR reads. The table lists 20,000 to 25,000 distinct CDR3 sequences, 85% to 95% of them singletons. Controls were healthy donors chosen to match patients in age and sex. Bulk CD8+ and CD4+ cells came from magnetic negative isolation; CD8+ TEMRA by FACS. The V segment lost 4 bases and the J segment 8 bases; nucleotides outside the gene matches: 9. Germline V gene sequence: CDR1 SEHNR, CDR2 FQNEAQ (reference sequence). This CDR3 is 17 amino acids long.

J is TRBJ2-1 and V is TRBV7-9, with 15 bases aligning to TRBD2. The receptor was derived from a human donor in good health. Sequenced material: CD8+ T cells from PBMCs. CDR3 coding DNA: TGTGCCAGCAGCTCTCGCTTGGGACTAGCGGGGGGTGATGAGCAGTTCTTC. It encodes CASSSRLGLAGGDEQFF.